This T cell receptor beta chain stems from a study of blood T cell repertoires in COVID-19. Germline V gene lookup returns CDR1 SEHNR and CDR2 FQNEAQ (reference sequence). V lost 2 bases, J lost 1 base, and 20 bases lay in between. The CDR3 is 18 amino acids. Clones were read by immunoSEQ multiplex PCR, and TCRdb kept only the in-frame ones, dropping some. Among about 240,000 clones listed, roughly 80% were seen once. The receptor's source is a woman of 80 years or more with acute or convalescent COVID-19. The chain combines TRBV7-9 with TRBJ1-1; the D gene is possibly TRBD1 (6 bases). Sample: peripheral blood. CDR3 DNA sequence: TGTGCCAGCAGCTTATCCGCCAGGCAGGGGAGAGAGAACACTGAAGCTTTCTTT. As protein: CASSLSARQGRENTEAFF.